The 16 T cell receptor beta chains below all came from one sample that was sequenced in a study of T cell changes during pregnancy in multiple sclerosis. Generated by immunoSEQ multiplex PCR, the TCRdb table keeps only in-frame clones and is missing some. This table holds about 50,000 clones, roughly 92% found once. This sample comprised CD4+ T cells from peripheral blood mononuclear cells, obtained after pregnancy. These TCRs come from a female donor with multiple sclerosis, enrolled in a pregnancy study.

This chain connects TRBV5-1 to TRBJ1-2; D possibly corresponds to TRBD1 (6 bases). Trimming took off 4 bases at V and 4 bases at J, with 20 bases between the two ends. This CDR3 comprises 16 residues. CDR1 and CDR2 from the germline V gene are SGHRS and YFSETQ. The CDR3 nucleotides are TGCGCCAGCAGCCCGGGCGGGGGCTCTAGCACCTATGGCTACACCTTC. Its translation is CASSPGGGSSTYGYTF.

The CDR3 nucleotides read TGTGCCAGCAGCTTAGGTTCGCGGAGAAACTCGAACACTGAAGCTTTCTTT. Protein: CASSLGSRRNSNTEAFF. V is TRBV11-2 and J is TRBJ1-1; D not certain. V shed 1 base and J shed 1 base, with 16 bases lying between them. Germline lookup yields CDR1 SGHAT and CDR2 FQNNGV. CDR3 length equals 17 residues.

The rearrangement links TRBV6-1 to TRBJ2-5, with 9 bases matching TRBD1. V shed 6 bases and J 5 bases; nucleotides not matched to a gene: 4. The germline gives CDR1 MNHNS, CDR2 SASEGT. This CDR3 is 13 amino acids long. CDR3 nucleotide sequence: TGTGCCAGCAGAACAGGGGGCAGGGAGACCCAGTACTTC. As protein: CASRTGGRETQYF.

CDR3 in amino acids: CASSLRGIQETQYF. The CDR3 DNA reads as TGCGCCAGCAGCTTGCGGGGTATACAAGAGACCCAGTACTTC. V gene TRBV5-1 combines with J gene TRBJ2-5; possible D gene TRBD2, 5 bases. CDR3 size: 14 residues. CDR1 and CDR2 (germline): SGHRS, YFSETQ. The germline V and J ends were trimmed by 1 base and 2 bases, with 9 bases remaining between them.

The chain recombines TRBV6-5 with TRBJ2-7; 9 bases fit TRBD1. The CDR3 totals 13 residues. Per germline, CDR1 MNHEY and CDR2 SVGAGI. Germline trimming cut 5 bases from V and 10 bases from J; bases unmatched to any gene: 9. CDR3: CASSRGQGARQYF. The CDR3 nucleotides read TGTGCCAGCAGTCGGGGACAGGGAGCACGACAGTACTTC.

The gene calls are TRBV28 and TRBJ2-7; no reliable D call. Germline loops: CDR1 MDHEN, CDR2 SYDVKM. The V end was cut by 4 bases, the J end by 8 bases, with 6 bases between. This CDR3 has 10 amino acids. This CDR3 reads CASSSLQQYF. The CDR3 coding sequence is TGTGCCAGCAGTTCCCTCCAGCAGTACTTC.

The chain recombines TRBV5-8 with TRBJ2-1, with no clear D. The germline V and J ends were trimmed by 0 bases and 4 bases, with 11 bases remaining between them. Germline CDR1 SGHTS, CDR2 YDEGEE. The CDR3 contains 15 residues. DNA of the CDR3: TGTGCCAGCAGCTTGGGAAACTCCGATTACAATGAGCAGTTCTTC. Translated, it gives CASSLGNSDYNEQFF. Full variable domain (rest looked up from reference TRBV5-8 and TRBJ2-1): EAGVTQSPTHLIKTRGQQATLRCSPISGHTSVYWYQQALGLGLQFLLWYDEGEERNRGNFPPRFSGRQFPNYSSELNVNALELEDSALYLCASSLGNSDYNEQFFGPGTRLTVL.

V and J are TRBV5-5 and TRBJ1-1; D call uncertain. The CDR3 spans 11 residues. Trimming stripped 3 bases from V and 10 bases from J, with 10 bases between. Germline CDR1 is SGHKS and CDR2 is YYEKEE (reference sequence). The CDR3 is CASSSLGTAFF. The CDR3 bases are TGTGCCAGCAGCTCTCTAGGCACAGCTTTCTTT. Looking up the rest from reference TRBV5-5 and TRBJ1-1 gives the full variable domain: DAGVTQSPTHLIKTRGQQVTLRCSPISGHKSVSWYQQVLGQGPQFIFQYYEKEERGRGNFPDRFSARQFPNYSSELNVNALLLGDSALYLCASSSLGTAFFGQGTRLTVV.

The V gene is TRBV5-1, the J gene TRBJ2-2, with D maybe TRBD1 (5 bases). Germline CDR1 SGHRS, CDR2 YFSETQ. The CDR3 length is 15 residues. The V end was cut by 0 bases, the J end by 4 bases, with 10 bases between. CDR3 in amino acids: CASSLGQTRTGELFF. In DNA form, the CDR3 reads TGCGCCAGCAGCTTGGGACAGACCCGCACCGGGGAGCTGTTTTTT.

The sample holds one count of this clone. The J gene is TRBJ1-2, the V gene TRBV2, with TRBD1 as a possible D gene (6 bases). The germline V gene has CDR1 SNHLY and CDR2 FYNNEI. Trimming removed 6 bases at V and 2 bases at J, with 10 bases between. This CDR3 is 13 amino acids long. DNA of the CDR3: TGTGCCAGCAGCCTCGACAGGAACTATGGCTACACCTTC. Translating gives CASSLDRNYGYTF.

The chain carries TRBV27 and TRBJ2-7; 12 positions match TRBD2. CDR3 size: 16 residues. Looked up from germline, CDR1 is MNHEY and CDR2 is SMNVEV (reference sequence). The V and J ends lost 1 base and 6 bases, in that order; junction bases with no gene match: 7. CDR3 bases: TGTGCCAGCAGTTTATTATCAACTAGCGGGAGGAGCGAGCAGTACTTC. Translation gives CASSLLSTSGRSEQYF.

The DNA of the CDR3 is TGTGCCAGCAGCACGACAGGGGGCGGACTTGGCTACACCTTC. It encodes CASSTTGGGLGYTF. The J gene is TRBJ1-2, the V gene TRBV11-2; 10 nucleotides align to TRBD1. Trimming removed 5 bases from V and 7 bases from J; junction bases left unmatched: 7. The CDR3 covers 14 residues. Germline CDR1 reads SGHAT; CDR2 reads FQNNGV.

The rearrangement joins TRBV7-6 to TRBJ1-1; 11 positions agree with TRBD1. The J segment lost 4 bases and the V segment lost 0 bases, leaving 1 base of the junction unmatched. Germline assignment: CDR1 SGHVS and CDR2 FNYEAQ. This CDR3 is built from 15 residues. The CDR3 DNA reads as TGTGCCAGCAGCTTAGCGGGGACAGGGGGCACTGAAGCTTTCTTT. Residues: CASSLAGTGGTEAFF.

The V gene is TRBV29-1, the J gene TRBJ1-1; 9 nucleotides agree with TRBD1. The CDR3 totals 13 residues. Germline lookup yields CDR1 SQVTM and CDR2 ANQGSEA. The V and J ends lost 3 bases and 10 bases, in that order; junction bases with no gene match: 9. CDR3 nucleotides: TGCAGCGTTGAGCGTCCGGGACAGGGTGCAGCTTTCTTT. Translation gives CSVERPGQGAAFF. The full variable domain, its missing parts supplied by reference TRBV29-1 and TRBJ1-1, is SAVISQKPSRDICQRGTSLTIQCQVDSQVTMMFWYRQQPGQSLTLIATANQGSEATYESGFVIDKFPISRPNLTFSTLTVSNMSPEDSSIYLCSVERPGQGAAFFGQGTRLTVV.

This clone was observed once. This CDR3 fails to terminate in the conserved phenylalanine or tryptophan, so it likely reflects a read error. The chain joins TRBV23-1 to TRBJ1-2; no clear D gene. TRBV23-1 has ORF status, its function being uncertain. The CDR3 is made up of 15 amino acids. Trimming cost V 4 bases and J 0 bases, with 12 bases left between them. Here the CDR3 reads CASSPTRIPNYGYTL. The CDR3, as DNA: TGCGCCAGCAGTCCCACGCGCATTCCTAACTATGGCTACACCCTC.

The rearrangement uses TRBV7-9 and TRBJ1-1; D unclear. V was clipped by 3 bases and J by 3 bases, with 8 bases between them. The germline V gene has CDR1 SEHNR and CDR2 FQNEAQ (reference sequence). The CDR3 runs 13 residues. The CDR3 nucleotides read TGTGCCAGCAGCTTTGACATTTACACTGAAGCTTTCTTT. Translation: CASSFDIYTEAFF. Full variable domain (remainder filled in from reference TRBV7-9 and TRBJ1-1): DTGVSQNPRHKITKRGQNVTFRCDPISEHNRLYWYRQTLGQGPEFLTYFQNEAQLEKSRLLSDRFSAERPKGSFSTLEIQRTEQGDSAMYLCASSFDIYTEAFFGQGTRLTVV.